This T cell receptor (beta chain) was found in a study of vaccination and CD4 T cells after COVID-19. Whole-study context: The convalescents comprised six males and four females, two of them Hispanic. Samples taken post-COVID came a median roughly 97 days after diagnosis, ranging from 35 to 161. Cells were stimulated with overlapping spike peptides from SARS-CoV-2, HCoV-NL63, HCoV-OC43 and HCoV-229E.

Treatment noted: approximately nine-day PBMC culture with coronavirus spike peptide pools or control peptides (ViraFEST assay). This clonotype turned up a few times. Its antigen remains unidentified. Germline-derived CDR1 and CDR2 are DFQATT and SNEGSKA (reference sequence). The CDR3 consists of 13 residues. V lost 6 bases and J lost 6; bases outside the gene matches: 7. The Oncomine TCR Beta short-read assay sequenced DNA from cultured CD4+ T cells. The template was genomic DNA from cultured CD4+ T cells. TCRdb reanalysed the PCR reads using MiXCR and keeps one entry per CDR3 protein. Among around 19,000 distinct CDR3 sequences listed, 70% were seen once.

The J gene is TRBJ1-5, the V gene TRBV20-1; 8 nucleotides agree with TRBD1. The TCR sequence derives from a human donor who had recovered from COVID-19. Sequenced material: CD4+ T cells from blood, cultured in vitro. DNA of the CDR3: TGCAGTGCAAACGGACAGGGCCTTCAGCCCCAGCATTTT. The encoded protein is CSANGQGLQPQHF.